This TCR beta chain was captured in a study of spatial heterogeneity in lung cancer. Study-wide context: Among detected sequences, beta-chain ones consistently exceeded alpha-chain ones in number. Raw reads showed each unique TCR and UMI combination turning up more than ten times on average.

The presence of a unique molecular identifier marked each TCR cDNA molecule. One entry per CDR3 protein results from TCRdb running MiXCR on the 5' RACE reads. The sample includes roughly 11,000 distinct CDR3 sequences, about 4% seen only once; the top ten take under 9%. V dropped 4 bases and J dropped 2; count of bases not matched to a gene: 5. CDR3 length: 15 amino acids. The germline gives CDR1 SNHLY, CDR2 FYNNEI. The time point was: sample taken at primary tumor resection. Extraction of whole RNA from tumor, nontumor lung or frozen PBMC preceded unsorted sequencing. This clonotype rates as medium-sized.

The sample here was normal lung tissue next to the tumor, taken at surgery. This sequence was found in a male donor with early-stage non-small cell lung cancer. This chain joins TRBV2 and TRBJ1-2, with 9 bases lining up with TRBD1. The CDR3 here is CASSVQGARNYGYTF. CDR3 coding DNA: TGTGCCAGCAGTGTACAGGGGGCTCGGAACTATGGCTACACCTTC.